This entry describes one T cell receptor beta chain. Its antigen is still unknown. Base qualities are not provided; no much larger clone lies one nucleotide away. A two-step multiplex PCR amplified TCR-beta CDR3 regions from genomic DNA, and the second step of the PCR added Illumina-compatible adaptors. TCR-beta immunosequencing was carried out on an Illumina platform through the commercial immunoSEQ service. In the source study's methods: Repertoires were summarised as Top 10 Clones, the percentage of T-cell templates from the ten most frequent sequences, and productive clonality. Productive clonality had a range of 0 to 1, where 1 means a monoclonal population. Using log10 scatter plots, tumour-associated clones were identified as sequences that made up at least 0.1% of tumour T-cell templates yet were absent from the matched non-adjacent lung. Analyses were done in GraphPad Prism7 and R, with Student's t-tests for two-group comparisons, ANOVA for stages, and linear regression for relationships. TCRdb provides this immuneACCESS table in a form limited to in-frame rearrangements. Some clones are lacking; in checked studies, under half of them reflect an unresolved V gene, and why the rest are absent is not known. D and trimming were read from the DNA, whereas the V and J calls and clone size are those reported in that table. Here the sample has 2,000 or so clones; 81% occur a single time. The ten top clones hold approximately 3.9% of the sample.

This sample is drawn from a study of immune cell composition in non-small cell lung cancer (dated by TCRdb to the late 2010s). Regarding the complete study: Histologic subtype was assigned using H&E plus p63, CK5, Napsin A and TTF-1 immunohistochemistry, mainly lung adenocarcinoma or squamous cell carcinoma. Using Adaptive Biotechnologies, the researchers ran TCR-beta sequencing on some 34 paired NSCLC tumour and non-adjacent lung specimens, along with roughly 25 tumour-only specimens. Several tumour specimens that had TCR-beta data belonged to rare histological subtypes and were left out of the subtype comparisons. Supplementary cohort #1 consisted of 9 to 11 lung adenocarcinoma cases with paired tumour/lung TCR-beta sequencing and with TIL populations generated to assess tumour reactivity. General conclusions and limits of the study: Lung squamous cell carcinoma tumours had significantly higher Top 10 clone scores and productive clonality than lung adenocarcinoma tumours. Across around nine adenocarcinoma cases, TIL tumour reactivity correlated strongly with maximal tumour-associated clone frequency but not with overall clonality. The reactivity cohort included only 10 or so cases, and whether tumour-reactive clones share sequences with the dominant in vivo tumour-associated clones was not shown. Smoking pack-years did not significantly correlate with tumour TCR-beta clonality. Nearly half of NSCLC cases had tumour-associated clones >0.5%, with around 74% of squamous carcinomas showing such clones compared with less than 35% of adenocarcinomas.

Genomic DNA was extracted with the QIAamp DNA kit from frozen aliquots of unsorted single-cell suspensions. The tumour samples consisted of non-small cell lung cancer tissue that had been surgically resected. Tissues arrived within 2 hours of resection and were immediately processed into single-cell suspensions. Tissue was mechanically dissociated and enzymatically digested with DNase I, collagenase I and hyaluronidase for approximately 32 minutes at 37 °C, then filtered and RBC-lysed. From the cysteine up to the phenylalanine, the CDR3 has a length of 17 residues. Just the 51-base CDR3 DNA is kept, in frame starting at base 1. The germline V gene provides CDR1 KGHSH and CDR2 LQKENI. The V end loses 0 bases and the J end loses 0 bases, and a stretch of 12 bases separates them.

Sequenced: lung tumor tissue. The TCR sequence derives from a human donor with non-small cell lung cancer. This chain is built from TRBV18 and TRBJ1-3, with the D gene not clear enough to name. The CDR3 has the sequence CASSPPAGRSSGNTIYF. The DNA sequence follows: TGTGCCAGCTCACCACCGGCGGGGAGAAGCTCTGGAAACACCATATATTTT.